This TCR beta chain was sequenced during a study of sequential checkpoint blockade in melanoma. Overall study context: Randomization was 1:1 between first-line nivolumab→ipilimumab and ipilimumab→nivolumab. Both treatment sequences were followed by maintenance nivolumab.

Stated treatment: randomized to nivolumab then ipilimumab (arm A) or the reverse (arm B). Live CD3+CD8+ CD19− CD56− cells were sorted from PBMCs. Here immunoSEQ multiplex PCR was the method, and the copy in TCRdb shows in-frame clones only, minus some. This sample carries tens of thousands of clones, around two thirds of them seen once, and the ten largest clones take about 20%. V dropped 5 bases and J dropped 8 bases, with 16 bases sitting between them. The CDR3 contains 13 residues. CDR1 and CDR2 (germline): SGHNT, YYREEE (reference sequence). The source is a human donor with melanoma. The sample in question was CD8+ T cells sorted from blood (inferred from file names), obtained from a patient given nivolumab and ipilimumab in sequence. The chain is built from TRBV5-4 and TRBJ1-2; the D gene is possibly TRBD1 (5 bases). The DNA of the CDR3 is TGTGCCAGCAGGCTCAGAGGGGACTGGGGCTACACCTTC. Residues: CASRLRGDWGYTF.